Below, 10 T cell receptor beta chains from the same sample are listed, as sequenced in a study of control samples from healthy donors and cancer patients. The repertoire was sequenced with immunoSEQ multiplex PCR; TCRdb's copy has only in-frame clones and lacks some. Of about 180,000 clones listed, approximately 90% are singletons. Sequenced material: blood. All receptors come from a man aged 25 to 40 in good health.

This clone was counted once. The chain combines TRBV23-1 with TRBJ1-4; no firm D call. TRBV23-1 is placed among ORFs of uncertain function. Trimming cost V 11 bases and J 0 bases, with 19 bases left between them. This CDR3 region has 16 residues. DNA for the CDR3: TGCGCCGCTCCCCAAAGGGCGGTAGCAACTAATGAAAAACTGTTTTTT. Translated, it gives CAAPQRAVATNEKLFF.

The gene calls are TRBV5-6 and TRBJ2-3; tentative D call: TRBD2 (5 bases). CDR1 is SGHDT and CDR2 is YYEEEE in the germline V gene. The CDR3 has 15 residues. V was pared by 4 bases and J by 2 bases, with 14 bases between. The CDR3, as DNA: TGTGCCAGCAGCCTAGAGACGGGGATCACAGATACGCAGTATTTT. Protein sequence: CASSLETGITDTQYF.

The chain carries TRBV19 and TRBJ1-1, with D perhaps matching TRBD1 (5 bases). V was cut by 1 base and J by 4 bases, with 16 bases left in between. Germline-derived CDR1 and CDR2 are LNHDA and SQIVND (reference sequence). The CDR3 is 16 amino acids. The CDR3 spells CASSIGGSRGVTEAFF. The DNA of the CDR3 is TGTGCCAGTAGTATAGGGGGTTCGAGGGGTGTCACTGAAGCTTTCTTT.

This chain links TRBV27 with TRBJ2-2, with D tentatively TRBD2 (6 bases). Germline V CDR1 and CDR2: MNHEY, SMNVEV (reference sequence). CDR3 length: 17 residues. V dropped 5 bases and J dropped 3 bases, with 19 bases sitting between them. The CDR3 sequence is CASSPFPGVVDTGELFF. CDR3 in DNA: TGTGCCAGCAGTCCCTTTCCGGGAGTGGTCGACACCGGGGAGCTGTTTTTT.

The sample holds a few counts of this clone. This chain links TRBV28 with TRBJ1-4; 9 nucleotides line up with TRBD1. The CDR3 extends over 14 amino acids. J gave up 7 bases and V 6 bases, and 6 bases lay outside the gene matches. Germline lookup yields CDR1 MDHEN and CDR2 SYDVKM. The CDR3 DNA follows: TGTGCCAGCAGAAAGGGACAGGGTGTTGAAAAACTGTTTTTT. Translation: CASRKGQGVEKLFF.

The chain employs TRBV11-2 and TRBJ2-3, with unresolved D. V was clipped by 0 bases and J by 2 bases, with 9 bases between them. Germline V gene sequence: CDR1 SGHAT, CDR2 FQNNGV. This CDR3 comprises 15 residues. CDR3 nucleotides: TGTGCCAGCAGCTTAGATAGTCCAGCCACAGATACGCAGTATTTT. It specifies CASSLDSPATDTQYF.

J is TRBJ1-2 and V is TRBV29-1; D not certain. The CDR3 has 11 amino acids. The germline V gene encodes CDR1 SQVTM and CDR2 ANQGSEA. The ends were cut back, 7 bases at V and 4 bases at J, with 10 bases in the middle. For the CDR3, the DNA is TGCAGCGGACTAGACGTCTATGGCTACACCTTC. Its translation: CSGLDVYGYTF.

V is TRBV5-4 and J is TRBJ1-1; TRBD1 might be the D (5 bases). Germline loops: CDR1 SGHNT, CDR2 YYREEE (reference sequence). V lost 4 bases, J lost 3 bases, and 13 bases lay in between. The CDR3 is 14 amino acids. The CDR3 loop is CASSPGGWDTEAFF. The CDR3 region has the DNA TGTGCCAGCAGCCCTGGGGGGTGGGACACTGAAGCTTTCTTT.

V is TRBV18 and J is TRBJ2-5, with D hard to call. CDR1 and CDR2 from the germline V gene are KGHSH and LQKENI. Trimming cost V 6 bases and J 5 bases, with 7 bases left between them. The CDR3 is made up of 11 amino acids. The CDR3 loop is CASSQDETQYF. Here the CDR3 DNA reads TGTGCCAGCTCCCAGGACGAGACCCAGTACTTC.

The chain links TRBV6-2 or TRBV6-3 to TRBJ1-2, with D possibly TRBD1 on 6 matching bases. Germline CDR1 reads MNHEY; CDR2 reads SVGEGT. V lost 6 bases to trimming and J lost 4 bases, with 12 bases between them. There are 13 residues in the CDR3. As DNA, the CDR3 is TGTGCCAGCAGCCAGGACAGAGTCTATGGCTACACCTTC. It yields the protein CASSQDRVYGYTF.